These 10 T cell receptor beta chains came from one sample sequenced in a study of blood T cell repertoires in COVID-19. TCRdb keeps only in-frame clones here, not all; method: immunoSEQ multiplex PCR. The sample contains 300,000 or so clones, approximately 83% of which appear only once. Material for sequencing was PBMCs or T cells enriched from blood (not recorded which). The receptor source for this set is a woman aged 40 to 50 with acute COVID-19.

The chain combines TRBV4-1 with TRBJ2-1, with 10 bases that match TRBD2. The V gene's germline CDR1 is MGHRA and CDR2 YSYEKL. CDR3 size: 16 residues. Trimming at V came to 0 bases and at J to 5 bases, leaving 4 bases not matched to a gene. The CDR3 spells CASSQEGSGRDNEQFF. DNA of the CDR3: TGCGCCAGCAGCCAAGAGGGGAGCGGGAGGGACAATGAGCAGTTCTTC.

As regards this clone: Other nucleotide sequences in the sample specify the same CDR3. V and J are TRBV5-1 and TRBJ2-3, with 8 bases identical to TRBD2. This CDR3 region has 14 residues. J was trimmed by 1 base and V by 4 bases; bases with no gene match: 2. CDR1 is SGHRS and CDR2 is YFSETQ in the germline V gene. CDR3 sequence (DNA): TGCGCCAGCAGCCTACTAGCGGGCACAGATACGCAGTATTTT. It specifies CASSLLAGTDTQYF.

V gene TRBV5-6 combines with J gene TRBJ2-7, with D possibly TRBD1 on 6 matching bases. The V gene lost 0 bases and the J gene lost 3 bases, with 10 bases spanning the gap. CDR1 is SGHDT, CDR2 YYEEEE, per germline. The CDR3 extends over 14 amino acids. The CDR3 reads CASSLGQELYEQYF. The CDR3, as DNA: TGTGCCAGCAGCTTGGGACAGGAGCTCTACGAGCAGTACTTC.

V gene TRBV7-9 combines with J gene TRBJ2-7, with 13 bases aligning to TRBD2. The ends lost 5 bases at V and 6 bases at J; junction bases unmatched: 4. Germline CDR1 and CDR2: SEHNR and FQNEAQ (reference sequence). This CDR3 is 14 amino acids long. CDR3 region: CASSPGTSGTEQYF. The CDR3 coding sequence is TGTGCCAGCAGCCCGGGGACTAGCGGGACCGAGCAGTACTTC.

The CDR3: CASSQAGYANEKLFF. CDR3 coding DNA: TGTGCCAGCAGCCAAGCGGGTTATGCTAATGAAAAACTGTTTTTT. The rearrangement joins TRBV3-1 (or the pseudogene TRBV3-2) to TRBJ1-4; D is ambiguous. CDR3 size: 15 residues. CDR1 and CDR2 (germline): LGHDT, YNNKEL (reference sequence). The germline V and J ends were trimmed by 1 base and 3 bases, with 9 bases remaining between them.

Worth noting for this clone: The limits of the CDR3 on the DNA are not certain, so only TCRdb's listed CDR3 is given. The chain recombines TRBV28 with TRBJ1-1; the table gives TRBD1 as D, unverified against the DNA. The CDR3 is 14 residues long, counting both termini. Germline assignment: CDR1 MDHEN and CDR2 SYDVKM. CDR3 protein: CASSSSTGGTEAFF.

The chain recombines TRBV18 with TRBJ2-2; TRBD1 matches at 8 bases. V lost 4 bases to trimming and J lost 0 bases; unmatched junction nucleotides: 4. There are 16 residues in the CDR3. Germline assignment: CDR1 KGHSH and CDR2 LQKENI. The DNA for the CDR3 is TGTGCCAGCTCACGACGGACAGGGACGAACACCGGGGAGCTGTTTTTT. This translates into CASSRRTGTNTGELFF.

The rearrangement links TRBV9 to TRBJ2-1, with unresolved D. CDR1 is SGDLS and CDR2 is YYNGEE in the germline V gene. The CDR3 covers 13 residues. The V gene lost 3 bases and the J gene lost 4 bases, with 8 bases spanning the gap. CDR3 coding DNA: TGTGCCAGCAGCGCTATCCCGTACAATGAGCAGTTCTTC. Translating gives CASSAIPYNEQFF.

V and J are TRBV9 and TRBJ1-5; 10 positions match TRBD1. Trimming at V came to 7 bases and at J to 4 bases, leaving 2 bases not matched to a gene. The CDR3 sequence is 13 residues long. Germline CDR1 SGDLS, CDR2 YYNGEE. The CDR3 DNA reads TGTGCCAGCTCGGGACAGGGGAATCAGCCCCAGCATTTT. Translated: CASSGQGNQPQHF.

The CDR3 loop reads CASGTQGILAAFF. In DNA form, the CDR3 reads TGTGCCAGCGGAACTCAGGGGATTCTGGCAGCTTTCTTT. The J gene is TRBJ1-1, the V gene TRBV6-5; D possibly corresponds to TRBD1 (6 bases). V dropped 8 bases and J dropped 10 bases, with 20 bases sitting between them. The germline V gene has CDR1 MNHEY and CDR2 SVGAGI. The CDR3 sequence is 13 residues long.